The 31 T cell receptor beta chains in this list originate from one sample, sequenced in a study of molecular identifiers for immune sequencing clone quantification. MiXCR was run by TCRdb on the PCR reads, yielding one entry per CDR3 protein. Among approximately 630,000 distinct CDR3 sequences listed, over 25% were seen once. The material sequenced was naive CD8+ T cells from blood, with Jurkat cell RNA spiked in. Subset here: FACS-sorted CD8+CD4-CCR7+CD45RA+ naive T cells. The source is a human donor in good health. Some libraries in this study had Jurkat cell RNA spiked in.

CDR3 protein: CASKPLGVSGANVLTF. CDR3 DNA sequence: TGTGCCAGCAAACCCTTGGGGGTTAGTGGGGCCAACGTCCTGACTTTC. V and J are TRBV27 and TRBJ2-6, with D perhaps being TRBD1 or TRBD2 (5 bases each). The CDR3 runs to 16 residues. V gave up 7 bases and J gave up 3 bases, with 16 bases separating them. CDR1 is MNHEY and CDR2 is SMNVEV in the germline V gene (reference sequence). The full variable domain, completed using reference TRBV27 and TRBJ2-6, is EAQVTQNPRYLITVTGKKLTVTCSQNMNHEYMSWYRQDPGLGLRQIYYSMNVEVTDKGDVPEGYKVSRKEKRNFPLILESPSPNQTSLYFCASKPLGVSGANVLTFGAGSRLTVL.

At least ten counts were recorded for this clonotype. The gene calls are TRBV5-5 and TRBJ2-7; D gene unclear. This CDR3 comprises 15 residues. The V gene's germline CDR1 is SGHKS and CDR2 YYEKEE (reference sequence). Trimming removed 4 bases at V and 3 bases at J, with 17 bases between. The CDR3 loop is CASSAITSFGYEQYF. The CDR3 coding sequence is TGTGCCAGCAGCGCGATCACAAGCTTTGGCTACGAGCAGTACTTC.

This clonotype was picked up many times. The chain couples TRBV27 to TRBJ2-2; a weak D match, TRBD1 (6 bases). The germline V gene encodes CDR1 MNHEY and CDR2 SMNVEV (reference sequence). V was pared by 3 bases and J by 5 bases, with 16 bases between. This CDR3 is built from 16 residues. The CDR3 here is CASSFSTTGWTGELFF. In DNA, the CDR3 is TGTGCCAGCAGTTTTTCAACGACAGGATGGACCGGGGAGCTGTTTTTT.

V and J are TRBV28 and TRBJ2-5; the match to TRBD2 covers 11 bases. The CDR3 has 15 residues. J lost 8 bases, V lost 7 bases, and 12 bases had no gene match. CDR1 is MDHEN, CDR2 SYDVKM, per germline. This CDR3 reads CASIGRLAGGGTQYF. Here the CDR3 DNA reads TGTGCCAGCATTGGTCGGCTAGCGGGAGGCGGTACCCAGTACTTC.

The chain has TRBV10-1 and TRBJ2-1, with 7 bases lining up with TRBD1. CDR3 length equals 15 residues. J lost 2 bases, V lost 7 bases, and 8 bases had no gene match. CDR1 is WNHNN and CDR2 is SYGVQD in the germline V gene (reference sequence). The CDR3 sequence is CASILRDSPYNEQFF. The CDR3 DNA follows: TGCGCCAGCATTCTTCGGGACAGCCCCTACAATGAGCAGTTCTTC.

This chain connects TRBV21-1 to TRBJ2-7. TRBV21-1 is deemed a pseudogene. The CDR3 length is 13 residues. The CDR3 spells CASSKGGSYEQYF. CDR3 DNA: TGTGCCAGCAGCAAGGGTGGCTCCTACGAGCAGTACTTC.

There are many counts of this clonotype. This chain connects TRBV29-1 to TRBJ2-3; either TRBD1 or TRBD2 may supply D (5 bases each). The CDR3 has 15 residues. V lost 6 bases, J lost 3 bases, and 19 bases lay in between. CDR1 SQVTM and CDR2 ANQGSEA come from the germline V gene. This CDR3 is CSVDTTGRVTDTQYF. CDR3 in DNA: TGCAGCGTCGATACCACGGGGCGGGTGACAGATACGCAGTATTTT.

The chain recombines TRBV3-1 with TRBJ2-3, with TRBD2 matching over 7 bases. Trimming removed 3 bases from V and 5 bases from J; junction bases left unmatched: 11. The CDR3 totals 16 residues. Germline CDR1 and CDR2: LGHDT and YNNKEL (reference sequence). The CDR3 is CASSQAGDPSGDTQYF. Here the CDR3 DNA reads TGTGCCAGCAGCCAGGCGGGGGACCCATCCGGAGATACGCAGTATTTT.

In its sample, this clonotype was seen many times. The genes are TRBV7-9 and TRBJ2-2; 7 nucleotides agree with TRBD2. After removal of 0 bases from V and 10 bases from J, the junction contained 8 bases not matched to a gene. The CDR3 is 15 residues long. The germline CDR1 and CDR2 sequences are SEHNR and FQNEAQ (reference sequence). The CDR3 DNA sequence: TGTGCCAGCAGCTTAGCGGCTAGCGGACGGGCGGAGCTGTTTTTT. It yields the protein CASSLAASGRAELFF.

This clonotype has just a few counts. The chain employs TRBV3-1 and TRBJ1-1, with 8 bases identical to TRBD1. CDR1 LGHDT and CDR2 YNNKEL come from the germline V gene (reference sequence). The V and J ends lost 3 bases and 1 base, in that order; junction bases with no gene match: 4. The CDR3 length is 15 residues. The CDR3 sequence: CASSHRGRGNTEAFF. CDR3 coding DNA: TGTGCCAGCAGCCACAGGGGGCGAGGGAACACTGAAGCTTTCTTT. Full variable domain (missing parts from reference TRBV3-1 and TRBJ1-1): DTAVSQTPKYLVTQMGNDKSIKCEQNLGHDTMYWYKQDSKKFLKIMFSYNNKELIINETVPNRFSPKSPDKAHLNLHINSLELGDSAVYFCASSHRGRGNTEAFFGQGTRLTVV.

On this clonotype itself: Just one base apart from a much larger clone, this may be a read error. The rearrangement joins TRBV3-1 to TRBJ1-1; 8 bases map to TRBD1. Germline loops: CDR1 LGHDT, CDR2 YNNKEL (reference sequence). The J segment lost 4 bases and the V segment lost 8 bases, leaving 12 bases of the junction unmatched. There are 15 residues in the CDR3. The CDR3 DNA reads as TGTGCCAGCTCCCCGGGCAGGGGGCGAATCACTGAAGCTTTCTTT. Translation: CASSPGRGRITEAFF.

This clonotype was detected a few times. V gene TRBV7-6 combines with J gene TRBJ2-7; D is uncertain. This CDR3 is built from 12 residues. Germline V lookup: CDR1 SGHVS, CDR2 FNYEAQ. Trimming left V 2 bases short and J 5 bases short, with 7 bases between. The CDR3 DNA sequence: TGTGCCAGCAGCTTATCCACGAACGAGCAGTACTTC. This translates into CASSLSTNEQYF. Variable domain in full (rest from reference TRBV7-6 and TRBJ2-7): GAGVSQSPRYKVTKRGQDVALRCDPISGHVSLYWYRQALGQGPEFLTYFNYEAQQDKSGLPNDRFSAERPEGSISTLTIQRTEQRDSAMYRCASSLSTNEQYFGPGTRLTVT.

The chain has TRBV19 and TRBJ2-7, with a tentative D call TRBD2 (5 bases). This CDR3 region has 14 residues. From germline, CDR1 is LNHDA and CDR2 SQIVND (reference sequence). V was shortened by 5 bases and J by 1 base, with 12 bases between the two germline ends. The CDR3 protein is CASSEGLGSYEQYF. The CDR3 DNA reads as TGTGCCAGTAGTGAGGGATTGGGGTCCTACGAGCAGTACTTC.

This clonotype occurred a few times. This chain joins TRBV6-2 or TRBV6-3 and TRBJ2-7; D is possibly TRBD1 or TRBD2 (5 bases each). The CDR3 loop spans 14 amino acids. V lost 7 bases, J lost 2 bases, and 15 bases lay in between. Germline CDR1 MNHEY, CDR2 SVGEGT. DNA of the CDR3: TGTGCCAGCACCCCCCGAGGGGCGACCTACGAGCAGTACTTC. The encoded protein is CASTPRGATYEQYF.

This clonotype turned up a few times. This chain links TRBV20-1 with TRBJ2-7, with 8 bases lining up with TRBD1. Germline-derived CDR1 and CDR2 are DFQATT and SNEGSKA (reference sequence). The CDR3 sequence is 16 residues long. After removal of 3 bases from V and 4 bases from J, the junction contained 14 bases not matched to a gene. The CDR3 sequence is CSASSTSAGGLYEQYF. CDR3 DNA: TGCAGTGCTAGCTCCACTTCTGCAGGGGGCCTGTACGAGCAGTACTTC.

The gene calls are TRBV30 and TRBJ2-7, with a tentative D call TRBD1 (5 bases). CDR3 length: 13 residues. Trimming left V 3 bases short and J 3 bases short, with 12 bases between. The germline V gene encodes CDR1 GTSNPN and CDR2 SVGIG (reference sequence). The CDR3 DNA is TGTGCCTGGAGAGCAGGGTTAAGCTACGAGCAGTACTTC. It specifies CAWRAGLSYEQYF.

The J gene is TRBJ1-6, the V gene TRBV6-6, with 7 bases fitting TRBD1. Germline CDR1 is MNHNY and CDR2 is SVGAGI (reference sequence). CDR3 length equals 15 residues. J gave up 6 bases and V 5 bases, and 7 bases lay outside the gene matches. The CDR3 reads CASSLLTGSNSPLHF. CDR3 nucleotides: TGTGCCAGCAGTCTACTGACAGGGTCTAATTCACCCCTCCACTTT.

In its sample, this clonotype was seen many times. The chain combines TRBV13 with TRBJ2-3, with 11 nucleotides matching TRBD2. CDR3 size: 15 residues. Germline CDR1 and CDR2: PRHDT and FYEKMQ (reference sequence). With 5 bases clipped from V and 5 bases from J, the junction kept 6 bases outside the gene matches. Here the CDR3 DNA reads TGTGCCAGCAGCCATACAACTAGCGGGAGAGATACGCAGTATTTT. This codes for CASSHTTSGRDTQYF.

Notes on this clonotype: This may be a read error: a much more frequent sequence differs by one nucleotide. Lacking the conserved final phenylalanine or tryptophan, this CDR3 likely reflects a read error. The gene calls are TRBV6-5 and TRBJ2-7, with TRBD1 identical over 9 bases. Per germline, CDR1 MNHEY and CDR2 SVGAGI. J gave up 5 bases and V 2 bases, and 4 bases lay outside the gene matches. The CDR3 is made up of 14 amino acids. The CDR3 reads CASSYGQGLDEQYS. CDR3 in DNA: TGTGCCAGCAGTTACGGACAGGGGTTGGACGAGCAGTACTCC.

The genes are TRBV12-3 or TRBV12-4 and TRBJ2-7; D gene ambiguous. CDR3 length equals 14 residues. Trimming cost V 2 bases and J 3 bases, with 11 bases left between them. The CDR3 spells CASSLTGSYYEQYF. CDR3 nucleotides: TGTGCCAGCAGTTTAACCGGGTCCTACTACGAGCAGTACTTC.

In its sample, this clonotype was seen a few times. The chain combines TRBV20-1 with TRBJ1-4; no clear D gene. Trimming shortened V by 3 bases and J by 0 bases, and 8 bases separated the two germline ends. Germline CDR1 DFQATT, CDR2 SNEGSKA (reference sequence). The CDR3 is 14 residues long. This chain's CDR3 is CSASMAATNEKLFF. In nucleotides, the CDR3 is TGCAGTGCTAGTATGGCAGCAACTAATGAAAAACTGTTTTTT.

This chain links TRBV19 with TRBJ2-5, with TRBD2 as a possible D gene (6 bases). Germline V lookup: CDR1 LNHDA, CDR2 SQIVND (reference sequence). The CDR3 runs 16 residues. Trimming left V 2 bases short and J 4 bases short, with 17 bases between. The CDR3 coding sequence is TGTGCCAGTAGTATAAAGGGCAGGGAGGAGGGAGAGACCCAGTACTTC. Its protein product is CASSIKGREEGETQYF. Filled out from reference TRBV19 and TRBJ2-5, the complete variable domain reads DGGITQSPKYLFRKEGQNVTLSCEQNLNHDAMYWYRQDPGQGLRLIYYSQIVNDFQKGDIAEGYSVSREKKESFPLTVTSAQKNPTAFYLCASSIKGREEGETQYFGPGTRLLVL.

The chain uses TRBV6-2 or TRBV6-3 and TRBJ1-2, with D perhaps TRBD1 (6 bases). CDR1 is MNHEY, CDR2 SVGEGT, per germline. This CDR3 has 16 residues. Trimming took off 0 bases at V and 10 bases at J, with 21 bases between the two ends. The DNA for the CDR3 is TGTGCCAGCAGTTACTCGAGTTCCGGGACACCGTGGGCCTACACCTTC. Residues: CASSYSSSGTPWAYTF.

A few counts support this clonotype. The V gene is TRBV27, the J gene TRBJ1-2; D gene ambiguous. CDR1 is MNHEY and CDR2 is SMNVEV in the germline V gene (reference sequence). V dropped 2 bases and J dropped 4 bases, with 14 bases sitting between them. This CDR3 has 15 amino acids. CDR3 sequence: CASSLGPPSAYGYTF. The CDR3 bases are TGTGCCAGCAGTTTAGGCCCGCCCTCCGCCTATGGCTACACCTTC.

The V call is TRBV6-2 or TRBV6-3, the J call TRBJ1-3; possibly TRBD1 for D (6 bases). The germline V gene encodes CDR1 MNHEY and CDR2 SVGEGT. This CDR3 is 14 amino acids long. Trimming took 5 bases from V and 2 from J, leaving 10 bases between them. CDR3 sequence reads: CASSQGGPGNTIYF. CDR3 nucleotide sequence: TGTGCCAGCAGTCAAGGGGGGCCTGGAAACACCATATATTTT.

Notes on this clonotype: The junction does not match germline at one end; this may be a read error. This chain connects TRBV30 to TRBJ2-3; D uncertain. Germline loops: CDR1 GTSNPN, CDR2 SVGIG (reference sequence). The CDR3 runs to 12 residues. CDR3 residues: CPWSLQADTQFF. The CDR3 bases are TGTCCCTGGAGCCTTCAGGCAGATACGCAGTTTTTT.

This clonotype was counted a few times. The V gene is TRBV2, the J gene TRBJ2-4, with D possibly TRBD2 on 6 matching bases. CDR3 length: 16 residues. V was pared by 2 bases and J by 1 base, with 12 bases between. The germline CDR1 and CDR2 sequences are SNHLY and FYNNEI. The chain's CDR3 is CASSESLRGAKNIQYF. CDR3 DNA: TGTGCCAGCAGTGAAAGTCTCCGGGGGGCCAAAAACATTCAGTACTTC.

The rearrangement uses TRBV4-1 and TRBJ2-2; TRBD1 is a possible D gene (5 bases). The CDR3 is 17 residues long. Trimming took off 2 bases at V and 6 bases at J, with 19 bases between the two ends. Germline lookup yields CDR1 MGHRA and CDR2 YSYEKL. CDR3 in DNA: TGCGCCAGCAGCCAAAATTTCCCCCCTCAGGGTTCCGGGGAGCTGTTTTTT. This encodes CASSQNFPPQGSGELFF.

This clonotype was observed at least ten times. The chain uses TRBV6-2 or TRBV6-3 and TRBJ1-5; D perhaps matches TRBD1 (5 bases). Germline values: CDR1 MNHEY, CDR2 SVGEGT. The CDR3 consists of 13 residues. The V gene lost 8 bases and the J gene lost 4 bases, with 12 bases spanning the gap. The CDR3 DNA reads TGTGCCAGCGATACAGGTTTAAATCAGCCCCAGCATTTT. This encodes CASDTGLNQPQHF.

This clonotype was found many times. V gene TRBV15 combines with J gene TRBJ1-4; D may be TRBD1 (6 bases). V was shortened by 7 bases and J by 4 bases, with 13 bases between the two germline ends. Germline values: CDR1 LNHNV, CDR2 YYDKDF (reference sequence). CDR3 length: 14 residues. The CDR3 is CATKGQQNNEKLFF. In DNA form, the CDR3 reads TGTGCCACCAAAGGACAGCAAAATAATGAAAAACTGTTTTTT.

Turning to this clonotype: One base away lies a much larger clone, so this may be a sequencing read error. This chain uses TRBV14 with TRBJ1-1; unclear D gene. Germline V gene sequence: CDR1 SGHDN, CDR2 FVKESK. CDR3 length: 13 residues. As DNA, the CDR3 is TGTGCCATCAGCCAAGTGGGGTACACTGAAGCTTTCTTT. This codes for CAISQVGYTEAFF.